A selection of T cell receptor beta chains follows, all from one sample in a study of CD8+CD57+ T cells in acquired aplastic anemia. TCRdb redid the calling of the reads with MiXCR, one entry per CDR3 protein. The sample consists of about 260,000 distinct CDR3 sequences, about 80% of them appearing once. Material: sorted CD4+, CD8+, or CD8+CD57+ T cells (not recorded which) from PBMCs. The receptors were gathered from a human donor with aplastic anemia. The conserved cysteine and the conserved F or W are not part of the CDR3 here. The order of the fields is J gene, V gene, CDR3 protein.

>TRBJ2-5|TRBV2
ASSGRTGMETQY
>TRBJ1-2|TRBV6-5
ASSQGGGDGYT
>TRBJ1-3|TRBV7-9
ASSGKGHLQHSGNTIY
>TRBJ2-1|TRBV7-8
ASSLASGPYKQHF
>TRBJ2-7|TRBV6-5
ASSSQGHSYEQY
>TRBJ2-1|TRBV9
ASSVGTSGIDTQQF
>TRBJ1-1|TRBV5-6
ASSLGGLRTEAF
>TRBJ2-7|TRBV7-8
ASSLEAGAYEQY
>TRBJ2-1|TRBV19
ASRGTGGNEQF
>TRBJ2-7|TRBV6-1
ASRERGGFDEQY
>TRBJ1-1|TRBV15
ATSSLRDREAF
>TRBJ2-1|TRBV13
ASSNNRGDTQF
>TRBJ1-5|TRBV24-1
ATSQGDNQPQH
>TRBJ1-2|TRBV5-5
ASSPGQGKGYGYT
>TRBJ2-7|TRBV7-3
ATSRQGNAVEQY
>TRBJ2-3|TRBV7-3
ASSLAGGAHNED
>TRBJ2-3|TRBV7-7
ASSFATGGGAQY
>TRBJ1-2|TRBV7-6
ASSSAHGTKDTHYT
>TRBJ2-1|TRBV7-9
ASSLQWGARDKEQF
>TRBJ1-1|TRBV20-1
SAPRDPEAF
>TRBJ2-5|TRBV5-6
ASSRGAGETQY
>TRBJ1-2|TRBV19
ASQAGGWGYGYT
>TRBJ1-2|TRBV20-1
SARLTGGHGYT
>TRBJ2-6|TRBV9
ASGAARNIHYFVT
>TRBJ1-6|TRBV7-9
ASQTDRGNPPLH